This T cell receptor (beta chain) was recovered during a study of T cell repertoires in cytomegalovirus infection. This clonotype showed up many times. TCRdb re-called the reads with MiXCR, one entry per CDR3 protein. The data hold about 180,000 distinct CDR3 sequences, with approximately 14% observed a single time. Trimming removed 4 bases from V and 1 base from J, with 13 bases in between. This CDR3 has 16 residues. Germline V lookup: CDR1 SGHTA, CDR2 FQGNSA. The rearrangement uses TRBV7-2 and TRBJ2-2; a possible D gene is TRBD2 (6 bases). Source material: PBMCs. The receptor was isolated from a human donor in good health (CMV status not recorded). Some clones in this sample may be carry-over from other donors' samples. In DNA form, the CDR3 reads TGTGCCAGCAGCTCCCCTCGGACTATGAACACCGGGGAGCTGTTTTTT. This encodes CASSSPRTMNTGELFF.